Listed here are 5 T cell receptor beta chains from one sample, sequenced in a study of CD8+CD57+ T cells in acquired aplastic anemia. Genomic DNA, serving as template, underwent TCR beta VDJ and CDR3 profiling. TCRdb itself ran the reads through MiXCR, one entry per CDR3 protein. The profile shows approximately 81,000 distinct CDR3 sequences, about half of them singletons. The sequencing sample was made of sorted CD4+, CD8+, or CD8+CD57+ T cells (not recorded which) from PBMCs. The receptors come from a human donor in good health, serving as a control.

This clonotype was recorded only once. This chain joins TRBV19 and TRBJ1-1; perhaps TRBD1 as D (5 bases). V lost 3 bases and J 5 bases, leaving 13 bases between the germline ends. Germline loops: CDR1 LNHDA, CDR2 SQIVND (reference sequence). The CDR3 is 14 amino acids. The CDR3 bases are TGTGCCAGTAGTATTCCAGGGAGGGGAACTGAAGCTTTCTTT. Its translation: CASSIPGRGTEAFF.

The rearrangement joins TRBV13 to TRBJ2-7; D tentatively reads TRBD1 or TRBD2 (5 bases each). The CDR3 is 14 amino acids. Germline V lookup: CDR1 PRHDT, CDR2 FYEKMQ (reference sequence). Trimming took off 5 bases at V and 2 bases at J, with 13 bases between the two ends. CDR3 DNA sequence: TGTGCCAGCAGCGACCGGGACGTAGCCTACGAGCAGTACTTC. This translates into CASSDRDVAYEQYF.

This clonotype was recorded at least ten times. The genes are TRBV12-3 or TRBV12-4 and TRBJ2-5; TRBD2 matches 10 bases. Trimming took 3 bases from V and 1 from J; bases not matched to a gene: 5. The CDR3 runs to 16 residues. The CDR3 loop reads CASSFGTSVVQETQYF. CDR3 nucleotide sequence: TGTGCCAGCAGTTTTGGGACTAGCGTAGTCCAAGAGACCCAGTACTTC.

This sequence joins TRBV20-1 and TRBJ2-7, with D maybe TRBD2 (6 bases). This CDR3 region has 12 residues. Trimming removed 4 bases at V and 5 bases at J, with 12 bases between. Germline V CDR1 and CDR2: DFQATT, SNEGSKA (reference sequence). The CDR3 region has the DNA TGCAGTGCTAACCGCGGGGACCACGAGCAGTACTTC. Encoded protein: CSANRGDHEQYF.

The table lists this clonotype with a few counts. The chain uses TRBV2 and TRBJ2-1, with TRBD2 matching 13 bases. V lost 6 bases, J lost 8 bases, and 10 bases stayed unmatched. Germline CDR1 SNHLY, CDR2 FYNNEI. The CDR3 has 16 amino acids. The CDR3 sequence: CASSLTSGGLVDEQFF. The DNA of the CDR3 is TGTGCCAGCAGCTTGACTAGCGGGGGGTTGGTGGATGAGCAGTTCTTC.